The rows below give T cell receptor beta chains drawn from one sample of a study of CD8+CD57+ T cells in acquired aplastic anemia. Each CDR3 protein gets one entry after TCRdb re-called the reads with MiXCR. This table has about 270,000 distinct CDR3 sequences, 45% to 65% appearing once. The sequencing sample was made of sorted CD4+, CD8+, or CD8+CD57+ T cells (not recorded which) from PBMCs. The receptors were gathered from a human donor with severe aplastic anemia or a healthy control (not recorded which). CDR3s leave out the opening cysteine and the closing phenylalanine or tryptophan. D genes are given only for firm matches.

>TRBV29-1|TRBJ1-1|.
SVGLLRNTEAF
>TRBV19|TRBJ2-2|TRBD1
ASSGGQGANTGELF
>TRBV5-1|TRBJ2-7|.
ASSQEMAGRNEQY
>TRBV2|TRBJ2-7|.
ATSYHSYERY
>TRBV5-6|TRBJ2-2|.
ASSLGLNTGELF
>TRBV10-3|TRBJ2-7|.
AIRWARDYEQY
>TRBV2|TRBJ2-7|.
ASSGPGGAFEQY
>TRBV10-1|TRBJ2-7|TRBD2
ASSEVSGVGYEQY
>TRBV12-3/TRBV12-4|TRBJ2-2|.
ASSFRGGLNTGELF
>TRBV7-9|TRBJ2-7|.
ASSSMGGSYEQY
>TRBV7-3|TRBJ1-5|.
TSSNGLARNQPQH
>TRBV7-9|TRBJ1-1|TRBD1
ASSPRTGGDTEAF
>TRBV7-2|TRBJ2-2|.
ASSPTMNTGELF
>TRBV29-1|TRBJ2-7|TRBD1
SVERGQPYEQY
>TRBV6-5|TRBJ2-7|TRBD1
ASSYSRFGTASSEQY
>TRBV11-3|TRBJ1-6|.
ASSPGRENSPLH
>TRBV24-1|TRBJ2-1|TRBD2
ATSDSRTSSYNEQF
>TRBV20-1|TRBJ1-2|.
SGTPNYGCA
>TRBV28|TRBJ1-6|.
ASSQGVSPLH
>TRBV25-1|TRBJ1-2|.
ASSESVPGTGLYGYT
>TRBV7-2|TRBJ2-7|TRBD2
ASSLALSPGLANEQY
>TRBV14|TRBJ1-3|.
ASSQSFGNTIY